This T cell receptor (beta chain) is drawn from a study of neurological immune-mediated disorders (dated by TCRdb to between 2017 and 2020). For context, the study as a whole: Peripheral blood TCR-beta repertoires from HTLV-I-associated myelopathy (HAM/TSP) patients, multiple sclerosis patients and healthy controls were compared by UMI-based sequencing. Alongside PBMC samples, the set of about 97 TCR-beta libraries contained longitudinal samples, technical triplicates, and paired CD4+ and CD8+ T-cell subsets that had been sorted. Each longitudinal HAM/TSP and healthy donor was sampled at 3 time-points spaced at 3-40 month intervals. The cohort was made up of 68 subjects, consisting of roughly 14 HAM/TSP patients, about 34 multiple sclerosis patients and 20 healthy controls.

cDNA was synthesized by template-switch 5'RACE using a primer with a 10-nucleotide random unique molecular identifier that tagged each TCR transcript. Over 180 million TCR-beta sequences, covering 15-18 subjects, were produced in each sequencing run. Total RNA was extracted with the RNeasy kit. Using the KAPA Real-time Library Amplification kit, TCR-beta VDJ regions were amplified with primers for the TCR constant region and the 5'RACE anchor. A first PCR added sample indexes and Illumina adaptors, and a second PCR then raised library yield. After Ampure bead purification, the TCR product of roughly 650 bp was size-selected on a 2% E-gel SizeSelection system. Before pooling, libraries had their quality checked on a Bioanalyzer, their concentration measured with Qubit, and their quantity determined with the Kapa Library Quantification kit. Libraries were sequenced paired-end 2 x 150 bp on an Illumina HiSeq 2500. To increase sequence diversity, roughly 24-31% phiX was spiked into each library pool. On the study's bioinformatics: The quality-filtered reads were processed with the UMI-based MiGEC pipeline, whose error correction step removed more than 80% of the raw TCR sequences. IMGT germline references were used for aligning VDJ genes, and each clonotype was defined as a unique CDR3 amino acid sequence together with its V-J genes. Clonal expansion, Shannon diversity and CDR3 relatedness were evaluated with VDJtools (CalcPairwiseDistances, ClusterSamples), while phylogenetic trees were built in CLCbio workbench. Using coefficient-of-variation modelling across technical triplicates, the study counted a clone as expanded if it had at least 8 unique UMIs. The public reads were quality trimmed at Q25 with fastp and then assembled into clones with MiXCR by TCRdb, keeping productive beta chains. Rows merge per CDR3 protein into single entries with the most common DNA and genes. The V and J calls, along with clone size, are taken from TCRdb and not from the paper's own processing. The sample records 45,000 to 60,000 distinct CDR3 sequences, roughly an eighth of which are singletons. The ten largest clones take up around 9% of the sample.

After removal of 6 bases from V and 2 bases from J, the junction retains 7 bases not matched to a gene. From the germline V gene, CDR1 is MDHEN and CDR2 is SYDVKM. Taken from cysteine to phenylalanine, the CDR3 has 15 residues. The CDR3 DNA has 45 bases and is translated from base 1. Summary of the overall study and its limitations: TCR clonal expansion was greatest in HAM/TSP patients and smallest in MS patients, who ranked below even healthy controls. No identical CDR3 amino acid sequences were shared among expanded clones across subjects, suggesting private TCR-beta repertoires in all groups.

This clonotype was observed at least ten times. The specificity of this receptor is unknown. Base qualities were left out, and no much larger clone turns up one base away. Read against the paper, the sample's time point label means: longitudinal time-point 3. For unsorted PBMC libraries, 2 million PBMCs were used after storage in RNAlater at -80 degrees C until RNA extraction. Peripheral blood was subjected to Ficoll-Hypaque density gradient centrifugation to isolate PBMCs, which were then cryopreserved in liquid nitrogen. The sequenced sample was PBMCs. The TCR comes from a male donor with HTLV-1-associated myelopathy (HAM/TSP). The V and J segments used are TRBV28 and TRBJ2-4, with TRBD1 matching 7 junction bases. CDR3 reads: CASSSTGIPKNIQYF. The DNA sequence is as follows: TGTGCCAGCAGCTCGACAGGGATTCCCAAAAACATTCAGTACTTC.